The 26 T cell receptor beta chains given below trace back to one sample, sequenced in a study of a mutant IDH1 vaccine in newly diagnosed glioma. The repertoire was sequenced with immunoSEQ multiplex PCR; TCRdb's copy has only in-frame clones and lacks some. The sample carries about 24,000 clones, less than 90% recorded once. Time point given: week 47, end of study. Every vaccine dose comprised 300 ug of mutant IDH1 20-mer peptide plus topical imiquimod. These receptors are not linked to any known antigen. The source material was PBMCs, sampled from a glioma patient whose treatment included an IDH1 peptide vaccine. These receptor sequences come from a man between 35 and 55 years old with glioma.

V is TRBV30 and J is TRBJ2-1, with D possibly being TRBD1 (5 bases). The CDR3 spans 16 residues. V shed 2 bases and J shed 8 bases, with 22 bases lying between them. Germline CDR1 and CDR2: GTSNPN and SVGIG (reference sequence). DNA for the CDR3: TGTGCCTGGAGTTATGTGGGTAAGCAGGGTATTGATGAGCAGTTCTTC. Translated: CAWSYVGKQGIDEQFF. Based on the CDR3 plus reference TRBV30 and TRBJ2-1, the full variable domain is SQTIHQWPATLVQPVGSPLSLECTVEGTSNPNLYWYRQAAGRGLQLLFYSVGIGQISSEVPQNLSASRPQDRQFILSSKKLLLSDSGFYLCAWSYVGKQGIDEQFFGPGTRLTVL.

This clone has just a few counts. This chain uses TRBV5-5 with TRBJ1-5; D ambiguous. CDR3 size: 15 residues. Germline values: CDR1 SGHKS, CDR2 YYEKEE (reference sequence). Trimming cost V 0 bases and J 1 base, with 8 bases left between them. This chain's CDR3 is CASSLAVGSNQPQHF. Here the CDR3 DNA reads TGTGCCAGCAGCTTGGCGGTTGGAAGCAATCAGCCCCAGCATTTT.

This chain uses TRBV6-1 with TRBJ2-5; 9 bases are shared with TRBD1. V was pared by 6 bases and J by 2 bases, with 4 bases of the junction left unmatched. Germline V gene sequence: CDR1 MNHNS, CDR2 SASEGT. This CDR3 is 14 amino acids long. Written as DNA, the CDR3 is TGTGCCAGCAGGAGGGACAGGGCACAAGAGACCCAGTACTTC. Protein product: CASRRDRAQETQYF.

The rearrangement joins TRBV7-6 to TRBJ2-5, with 13 positions matching TRBD2. Germline CDR1 is SGHVS and CDR2 is FNYEAQ. The CDR3 length is 16 residues. J gave up 5 bases and V 1 base, and 4 bases lay outside the gene matches. CDR3 sequence: CASSLGLAGGGETQYF. As DNA, the CDR3 is TGTGCCAGCAGCTTAGGACTAGCGGGAGGCGGGGAGACCCAGTACTTC.

The J gene is TRBJ1-2, the V gene TRBV28; TRBD1 might be the D (6 bases). Trimming pared 3 bases from V and 4 bases from J, leaving 15 bases between. The CDR3 is made up of 15 amino acids. Germline V lookup: CDR1 MDHEN, CDR2 SYDVKM. The CDR3 spells CASSFFGGRGYGYTF. The CDR3 coding sequence is TGTGCCAGCAGTTTTTTCGGGGGGCGCGGCTATGGCTACACCTTC.

The V gene is TRBV19, the J gene TRBJ2-7; no definite D call. Germline values: CDR1 LNHDA, CDR2 SQIVND (reference sequence). CDR3 length equals 14 residues. V shed 3 bases and J shed 1 base, with 10 bases lying between them. CDR3 DNA sequence: TGTGCCAGTAGTATGGTGATAGCTTCCTACGAGCAGTACTTC. Translated: CASSMVIASYEQYF.

The rearrangement uses TRBV7-9 and TRBJ1-2, with D unresolved. This CDR3 is built from 15 residues. Germline V CDR1 and CDR2: SEHNR, FQNEAQ (reference sequence). With 1 base removed from V and 4 bases from J, the gap between germline ends came to 13 bases. The CDR3 loop is CASSLELVQVYGYTF. CDR3 nucleotide sequence: TGTGCCAGCAGCTTAGAGCTTGTCCAGGTCTATGGCTACACCTTC.

V is TRBV18 and J is TRBJ1-2; D remains ambiguous. This CDR3 spans 14 amino acids. Germline lookup yields CDR1 KGHSH and CDR2 LQKENI. V shed 0 bases and J shed 0 bases, with 5 bases lying between them. CDR3 residues: CASSPPQSNYGYTF. The CDR3, as DNA: TGTGCCAGCTCACCACCGCAGTCTAACTATGGCTACACCTTC.

In its sample, this clone was seen once. Sequence at one end of the junction differs from germline and may be a read error. V is TRBV7-7 and J is TRBJ2-5, with D possibly TRBD2 on 5 matching bases. The CDR3 loop spans 15 amino acids. Germline CDR1 SSHAT, CDR2 FNYEAQ (reference sequence). CDR3 protein: CASSPPVGVVETQYF. In nucleotides, the CDR3 is TGTGCTAGCAGCCCCCCGGTGGGAGTGGTAGAGACCCAGTACTTC.

The CDR3 spells CASSLGGTGNTIYF. The CDR3 nucleotides read TGTGCCAGCAGCTTAGGGGGGACTGGAAACACCATATATTTT. The rearrangement uses TRBV7-2 and TRBJ1-3, with a tentative D call TRBD1 (5 bases). Germline CDR1 is SGHTA and CDR2 is FQGNSA. Deletions cut 1 base from V and 2 bases from J, with 6 bases between. This CDR3 is built from 14 residues.

The chain recombines TRBV6-5 with TRBJ1-2; 9 nucleotides align to TRBD1. The germline V gene encodes CDR1 MNHEY and CDR2 SVGAGI. The length of the CDR3 is 15 residues. V was clipped by 6 bases and J by 2 bases; unmatched bases: 7. The CDR3 nucleotides read TGTGCCAGCAGCTACCGAGGACAGGGGAACTATGGCTACACCTTC. It yields the protein CASSYRGQGNYGYTF.

The chain couples TRBV10-3 to TRBJ2-5; D is possibly TRBD1 (7 bases). This CDR3 has 15 amino acids. Germline V lookup: CDR1 ENHRY, CDR2 SYGVKD. Trimming took 3 bases from V and 3 from J, leaving 14 bases between them. The CDR3 region has the DNA TGTGCCATCAGTGATGGAGGGACAGCCAAAGAGACCCAGTACTTC. Translating it yields CAISDGGTAKETQYF.

J is TRBJ2-7 and V is TRBV18, with 8 nucleotides matching TRBD2. The CDR3 has 13 residues. V trimming: 5 bases; J trimming: 3 bases; junction bases outside the gene matches: 3. CDR1 KGHSH and CDR2 LQKENI come from the germline V gene. CDR3 nucleotide sequence: TGTGCCAGCTCAGACCGGGAGGGCTACGAGCAGTACTTC. Translating it yields CASSDREGYEQYF.

This clone showed up just once. The genes are TRBV29-1 and TRBJ1-2, with 7 positions matching TRBD1. V lost 1 base and J lost 5; bases outside the gene matches: 10. The CDR3 length is 15 residues. Germline V gene lookup returns CDR1 SQVTM and CDR2 ANQGSEA. The CDR3 is CSVEGPPEQGYGYTF. Here the CDR3 DNA reads TGCAGCGTTGAAGGTCCCCCGGAACAGGGGTATGGCTACACCTTC.

This chain connects TRBV6-4 to TRBJ1-5; 9 nucleotides match TRBD1. V shed 3 bases, J shed 7 bases, and the junction held 7 bases outside the gene matches. Germline lookup yields CDR1 MRHNA and CDR2 SNTAGT. The CDR3 contains 15 residues. The CDR3 DNA sequence: TGTGCCAGCAGTGAGGGGGGACAGGGCGGCCAGCCCCAGCATTTT. Protein product: CASSEGGQGGQPQHF.

The gene calls are TRBV2 and TRBJ2-5; D unresolved. There are 13 residues in the CDR3. Germline assignment: CDR1 SNHLY and CDR2 FYNNEI. Trimming stripped 8 bases from V and 5 bases from J, with 15 bases between. CDR3 coding DNA: TGTGCCAGCGGGTATATAGAAGCGGAGACCCAGTACTTC. It translates to CASGYIEAETQYF.

This chain links TRBV15 with TRBJ1-2, with D maybe TRBD1 (5 bases). The CDR3 covers 15 residues. Germline CDR1 is LNHNV and CDR2 is YYDKDF (reference sequence). Trimming removed 5 bases from V and 4 bases from J, with 17 bases in between. The CDR3 DNA reads as TGTGCCACCAGCCCAGCGGCAGGGATGACCTATGGCTACACCTTC. It encodes CATSPAAGMTYGYTF.

The chain joins TRBV7-2 to TRBJ2-7; the D gene is possibly TRBD2 (5 bases). This CDR3 comprises 13 residues. V was trimmed by 11 bases and J by 2 bases, leaving 16 bases between them. Germline V gene lookup returns CDR1 SGHTA and CDR2 FQGNSA. Here the CDR3 DNA reads TGTGCCCTTTTAGCGCACGGTACCTACGAGCAGTACTTC. This codes for CALLAHGTYEQYF.

The rearrangement uses TRBV6-1 and TRBJ2-5, with D perhaps being TRBD1 or TRBD2 (7 bases each). The CDR3 extends over 13 amino acids. Per germline, CDR1 MNHNS and CDR2 SASEGT. V was clipped by 4 bases and J by 5 bases, with 11 bases between them. This CDR3 is CASSGQGGETQYF. The CDR3 DNA follows: TGTGCCAGCAGTGGACAGGGAGGGGAGACCCAGTACTTC.

This chain links TRBV10-3 with TRBJ1-1; no clear D gene. V lost 0 bases and J lost 1, with 12 bases in between. The germline V gene encodes CDR1 ENHRY and CDR2 SYGVKD. The CDR3 spans 16 residues. As DNA, the CDR3 is TGTGCCATCAGTGAGTCACTAGGCAGGCAGAACACTGAAGCTTTCTTT. This sequence encodes CAISESLGRQNTEAFF.

The V call is TRBV6-4, the J call TRBJ2-2, with 8 positions matching TRBD1. Germline assignment: CDR1 MRHNA and CDR2 SNTAGT. V dropped 6 bases and J dropped 3; count of bases not matched to a gene: 0. There are 13 residues in the CDR3. In DNA form, the CDR3 reads TGTGCCAGCAGCAGGGGGCACACCGGGGAGCTGTTTTTT. This codes for CASSRGHTGELFF.

The V call is TRBV19, the J call TRBJ2-7; D not resolved. This CDR3 has 16 residues. Germline assignment: CDR1 LNHDA and CDR2 SQIVND (reference sequence). V was cut by 1 base and J by 1 base, with 14 bases left in between. In DNA form, the CDR3 reads TGTGCCAGTAGTATAGTTGGAACACAGCGATCCTACGAGCAGTACTTC. Amino acid sequence: CASSIVGTQRSYEQYF.

In its sample, this clone was seen a few times. V gene TRBV6-4 combines with J gene TRBJ1-5; TRBD1 is a possible D gene (5 bases). The CDR3 sequence is 16 residues long. CDR1 is MRHNA and CDR2 is SNTAGT in the germline V gene. V lost 6 bases and J 2 bases, leaving 17 bases between the germline ends. The CDR3 here is CASRAAGGSGNQPQHF. The CDR3 DNA follows: TGTGCCAGCAGAGCGGCGGGGGGAAGTGGCAATCAGCCCCAGCATTTT.

This clone was counted once. The DNA of the CDR3 is TGCGCCAGCAGCTTGGCCACAGGTGCAAGCTCCTACGAGCAGTACTTC. Its translation is CASSLATGASSYEQYF. The V call is TRBV5-1, the J call TRBJ2-7; weak D call: TRBD1 (5 bases). The CDR3 totals 16 residues. CDR1 and CDR2 (germline): SGHRS, YFSETQ. Between the trimmed V and J ends, which lost 0 bases and 0 bases, there was a span of 13 bases.

The chain has TRBV6-5 and TRBJ1-4; a possible D gene is TRBD1 (5 bases). Germline V lookup: CDR1 MNHEY, CDR2 SVGAGI. The germline V and J ends were trimmed by 4 bases and 9 bases, with 18 bases remaining between them. The CDR3 runs 15 residues. CDR3 sequence reads: CASSSSQGREKKLFF. CDR3 sequence (DNA): TGTGCCAGCAGTTCCAGCCAGGGAAGGGAGAAAAAACTGTTTTTT.

In its sample, this clone was seen once. The chain recombines TRBV7-3 with TRBJ2-7; D is possibly TRBD1 (6 bases). CDR3 length equals 14 residues. Trimming left V 2 bases short and J 2 bases short, with 10 bases between. Germline V gives CDR1 SGHTA, CDR2 FQGTGA. In nucleotides, the CDR3 is TGTGCCAGCAGCTTATCACAGGGTCCCTACGAGCAGTACTTC. This encodes CASSLSQGPYEQYF.